Below, 16 T cell receptor beta chains from the same sample are listed, as sequenced in a study of CD8 T cells in ankylosing spondylitis. Findings and limits, study-wide: Ankylosing spondylitis blood appeared to be characterized by a TCR beta motif of roughly eight highly homologous variants.

These receptors have no known antigen. TCRdb re-derived calls from the 5' RACE reads in MiXCR, one entry per CDR3 protein. The sample consists of 390,000 or so distinct CDR3 sequences, about a fifth of them appearing once. The specimen was blood, either unsorted or a sorted T cell fraction (not recorded which). The origin of the receptors is a male donor with ankylosing spondylitis.

The chain combines TRBV7-3 with TRBJ2-1; 11 positions agree with TRBD2. V lost 6 bases, J lost 6 bases, and 4 bases stayed unmatched. From germline, CDR1 is SGHTA and CDR2 FQGTGA. CDR3 length: 14 amino acids. DNA of the CDR3: TGTGCCAGCAGGCAACTAGCGGGAGTCAATGAGCAGTTCTTC. Encoded protein: CASRQLAGVNEQFF.

Notes on this clonotype: As the CDR3 is not closed by the conserved phenylalanine or tryptophan, this likely results from a read error. This rearrangement joins TRBV7-9 to TRBJ1-1; D remains ambiguous. The germline V gene encodes CDR1 SEHNR and CDR2 FQNEAQ (reference sequence). V was trimmed by 0 bases and J by 11 bases, leaving 16 bases between them. The CDR3 loop spans 14 amino acids. Here the CDR3 reads CASSLASTRGWAFS. The CDR3 DNA is TGTGCCAGCAGCTTAGCGTCCACCAGAGGATGGGCTTTCTCT.

This clonotype was found a few times. The CDR3 loop is CASSLELQGATEAFF. CDR3 DNA: TGTGCCAGCAGTTTAGAACTTCAGGGGGCAACTGAAGCTTTCTTT. This rearrangement joins TRBV27 to TRBJ1-1, with 8 bases lining up with TRBD1. CDR1 MNHEY and CDR2 SMNVEV come from the germline V gene (reference sequence). CDR3 size: 15 residues. V gave up 2 bases and J gave up 5 bases; unmatched junction bases: 7.

This chain connects TRBV5-6 to TRBJ1-6, with 9 bases aligning to TRBD1. The germline V gene has CDR1 SGHDT and CDR2 YYEEEE. The length of the CDR3 is 15 residues. The V segment lost 4 bases and the J segment 11 bases; nucleotides outside the gene matches: 10. Here the CDR3 DNA reads TGTGCCAGCAGCCGCGGGACAGGGTCTAAAGCACCCCTCCACTTT. Protein sequence: CASSRGTGSKAPLHF.

The sample holds a few counts of this clonotype. J is TRBJ2-1 and V is TRBV9; the D is unclear. Germline assignment: CDR1 SGDLS and CDR2 YYNGEE. The CDR3 totals 14 residues. Trimming left V 0 bases short and J 7 bases short, with 11 bases between. The DNA for the CDR3 is TGTGCCAGCAGCGTAGCTCAGAATACAAATGAGCAGTTCTTC. Its protein product is CASSVAQNTNEQFF. The full variable domain, in which reference TRBV9 and TRBJ2-1 provide the parts outside the CDR3, is DSGVTQTPKHLITATGQRVTLRCSPRSGDLSVYWYQQSLDQGLQFLIQYYNGEERAKGNILERFSAQQFPDLHSELNLSSLELGDSALYFCASSVAQNTNEQFFGPGTRLTVL.

The chain recombines TRBV11-2 with TRBJ2-1, with D perhaps being TRBD1 or TRBD2 (6 bases each). V gave up 8 bases and J gave up 5 bases, with 22 bases separating them. The CDR3 loop spans 16 amino acids. CDR1 and CDR2 from the germline V gene are SGHAT and FQNNGV. The CDR3 loop reads CASFRGRGAIHNEQFF. Written as DNA, the CDR3 is TGTGCCAGCTTCAGAGGTAGGGGGGCTATTCACAATGAGCAGTTCTTC.

This chain links TRBV20-1 with TRBJ2-3; 14 bases are shared with TRBD2. Looked up from germline, CDR1 is DFQATT and CDR2 is SNEGSKA (reference sequence). This CDR3 is 17 amino acids long. V shed 5 bases and J 4 bases; nucleotides not matched to a gene: 11. The CDR3 DNA reads TGCAGTGCTGCGCCGGGACTAGCGGGAGAGGGTCCAGATACGCAGTATTTT. Translated, it gives CSAAPGLAGEGPDTQYF.

This chain connects TRBV7-9 to TRBJ2-7; no definite D call. The CDR3 is made up of 15 amino acids. V was clipped by 4 bases and J by 6 bases, with 19 bases between them. Looked up from germline, CDR1 is SEHNR and CDR2 is FQNEAQ (reference sequence). The CDR3 region is CASSYGFRTLSEQYF. The CDR3 DNA is TGTGCCAGCAGCTATGGGTTCCGCACACTTAGCGAGCAGTACTTC.

In this sample, this clonotype turned up a few times. J is TRBJ1-1 and V is TRBV19, with D possibly matching TRBD1 (5 bases). The germline V and J ends were trimmed by 6 bases and 4 bases, with 12 bases remaining between them. Germline V CDR1 and CDR2: LNHDA, SQIVND (reference sequence). The CDR3 spans 13 residues. The CDR3, as DNA: TGTGCCAGTAGAACCACTGGGGGCACTGAAGCTTTCTTT. Translating gives CASRTTGGTEAFF.

The genes are TRBV20-1 and TRBJ2-5, with 13 bases identical to TRBD2. This CDR3 is built from 16 residues. The germline V gene has CDR1 DFQATT and CDR2 SNEGSKA (reference sequence). The V gene end was trimmed by 3 bases and the J gene end by 4 bases; junction bases not matched to a gene: 8. This chain's CDR3 is CSASGLAGVIGETQYF. CDR3 in DNA: TGCAGTGCTAGTGGACTAGCGGGAGTTATAGGAGAGACCCAGTACTTC.

The chain recombines TRBV24-1 with TRBJ2-3; the match to TRBD1 covers 7 bases. The CDR3 runs to 12 residues. CDR1 and CDR2 from the germline V gene are KGHDR and SFDVKD. J lost 6 bases, V lost 7 bases, and 3 bases had no gene match. CDR3 residues: CATSPRGDTQYF. For the CDR3, the DNA is TGTGCCACCAGCCCCAGGGGGGATACGCAGTATTTT.

This clonotype was counted at least ten times. The chain joins TRBV20-1 to TRBJ2-3; 7 bases agree with TRBD1. Unmatched junction bases numbered 4, after V lost 0 bases and J lost 1 base. CDR3 length equals 15 residues. Germline loops: CDR1 DFQATT, CDR2 SNEGSKA (reference sequence). The CDR3: CSARDLGTGTDTQYF. DNA of the CDR3: TGCAGTGCTAGAGATCTTGGGACAGGCACAGATACGCAGTATTTT.

Only a few counts were recorded for this clonotype. V and J are TRBV20-1 and TRBJ1-1, with TRBD1 as a possible D gene (5 bases). Trimming cost V 6 bases and J 1 base, with 12 bases left between them. Looked up from germline, CDR1 is DFQATT and CDR2 is SNEGSKA (reference sequence). CDR3 length: 13 amino acids. CDR3 nucleotide sequence: TGCAGTGCCCCCGACGACAGGAACACTGAAGCTTTCTTT. Amino acids: CSAPDDRNTEAFF.

V usage is TRBV20-1 and J usage is TRBJ2-1; no firm D call. Trimming took 5 bases from V and 5 from J, leaving 22 bases between them. This CDR3 region has 16 residues. Per the germline V gene, CDR1 is DFQATT and CDR2 is SNEGSKA (reference sequence). CDR3 residues: CSALPRFPYLDNEQFF. The CDR3 nucleotides are TGCAGTGCTTTACCCCGATTCCCCTACCTGGACAATGAGCAGTTCTTC.

This rearrangement joins TRBV4-2 to TRBJ2-3; 7 bases line up with TRBD2. The CDR3 runs to 20 residues. Germline V CDR1 and CDR2: LGHNA, YNFKEQ. The V segment lost 4 bases and the J segment 2 bases; nucleotides outside the gene matches: 21. In nucleotides, the CDR3 is TGTGCCAGCAGCCGGCCGGGGGTCGGGGGGAGGAAGGTTGACACAGATACGCAGTATTTT. It translates to CASSRPGVGGRKVDTDTQYF.

The chain joins TRBV7-2 to TRBJ1-1, with D possibly being TRBD1 (5 bases). Germline assignment: CDR1 SGHTA and CDR2 FQGNSA. The CDR3 contains 12 residues. Trimming took off 5 bases at V and 6 bases at J, with 10 bases between the two ends. The CDR3 DNA reads TGTGCCAGCAGCATTGACAGCCCTGAAGCTTTCTTT. It yields the protein CASSIDSPEAFF.